This is a list of T cell receptor beta chains from one sample in a study of ipilimumab plus nivolumab after autologous stem cell transplantation. The assay was immunoSEQ multiplex PCR, and TCRdb's table has in-frame clones only and misses some. The table shows roughly 86,000 clones, with around 80% occurring only once. The sequencing here drew on PBMCs, taken in a trial of ipilimumab plus nivolumab as post-transplant consolidation. Receptors were obtained from a male donor with diffuse large B-cell lymphoma. CDR3s include the opening cysteine and the closing phenylalanine or tryptophan. A D gene is named only where the DNA matches it firmly. A row's size may be missing; if present it is once, few, many or a size class.

D | J | V | size | DNA | CDR3
- | TRBJ2-7 | TRBV5-1 | once | TGCGCCAGCAGCTTGGGTTGGGCGAGCTCCTACGAGCAGTACTTC | CASSLGWASSYEQYF
- | TRBJ2-3 | TRBV5-4 | - | TGTGCCAGCTCTATGGGGGGGGCGAGCACAGATACGCAGTATTTT | CASSMGGASTDTQYF
- | TRBJ2-2 | TRBV12-5 | once | TGTGCTAGTGGTTTGCCTTTACAACGAACGGGACCCGGGAACACCGGGGAGCTGTTTTTT | CASGLPLQRTGPGNTGELFF
TRBD2 | TRBJ2-3 | TRBV4-1 | - | TGCGCCAGCAGCCAAGAAGTCCCGGCTAGCGGGGGGCGCACAGATACGCAGTATTTT | CASSQEVPASGGRTDTQYF
- | TRBJ2-5 | TRBV19 | - | TGTGCCAGTAGCGAAGAGAGCGGCATCAGGGAGACCCAGTACTTC | CASSEESGIRETQYF
TRBD1 | TRBJ1-4 | TRBV2 | - | TGTGCCAGCAAGAGGGGGACAGAGGATGAAAAACTGTTTTTT | CASKRGTEDEKLFF
- | TRBJ1-1 | TRBV6-1 | few | TGTGCCAGCACCGAAACGAGGAACACTGAAGCTTTCTTT | CASTETRNTEAFF
- | TRBJ1-4 | TRBV18 | few | TGTGCCAGCTCACAGGGGATCGATGAAAAACTGTTTTTT | CASSQGIDEKLFF
TRBD1 | TRBJ2-2 | TRBV18 | - | TGTGCCAGCTCACAAGGACAGGGGAACACCGGGGAGCTGTTTTTT | CASSQGQGNTGELFF
TRBD2 | TRBJ2-1 | TRBV6-4 | few | TGTGCCAGCAGTGACTCGGCTAGCGGGGGGGCACATGAGCAGTTCTTC | CASSDSASGGAHEQFF
- | TRBJ1-1 | TRBV21-1 | once | TGTGCCAGCAGCAAAGCAGGGCGGGGCACTGAAGCTTTCTTT | CASSKAGRGTEAFF
TRBD1 | TRBJ2-5 | TRBV7-6 | - | TGTGCCAGCAGCTTAGACCCGGGACAGGCGGGGGAGACCCAGTACTTC | CASSLDPGQAGETQYF
- | TRBJ2-4 | TRBV6-1 | - | TGTGCCAGCAGTGAAGATAATAGGGACAAAAACATTCAGTACTTC | CASSEDNRDKNIQYF
- | TRBJ1-2 | TRBV27 | - | TGTGCCAGCAGTTTATCGGGTATACAGATCTATGGCTACACCTTC | CASSLSGIQIYGYTF
- | TRBJ2-5 | TRBV30 | - | TGTGCCTGGGGGGTACAGGGCCAAGAGACCCAGTACTTC | CAWGVQGQETQYF
- | TRBJ1-3 | TRBV29-1 | - | TGCAGCGTTAAGGGGAGCGGAAACACCATATATTTT | CSVKGSGNTIYF
- | TRBJ2-2 | TRBV6-1 | few | TGTGCCAGCAGTGAAGCGGCCCTGGGAGCCGGGGAGCTGTTTTTT | CASSEAALGAGELFF
TRBD2 | TRBJ2-1 | TRBV2 | - | TGTGCCAGCAGCCAAGGAGGGCTAGCGGGGGGGTCGCAGTTCTTC | CASSQGGLAGGSQFF
TRBD2 | TRBJ2-5 | TRBV18 | - | TGTGCCAGCTCACCAGGTGGGACTAGCGGGGGAGAGACCCAGTACTTC | CASSPGGTSGGETQYF
- | TRBJ1-1 | TRBV7-9 | many | TGTGCCAGCAGCTTAGGTGAGAACACTGAAGCTTTCTTT | CASSLGENTEAFF
- | TRBJ2-7 | TRBV6-5 | few | TGTGCCAGCAGTTGGGGGCTAGAAGGTGTGTACGAGCAGTACTTC | CASSWGLEGVYEQYF
- | TRBJ2-3 | TRBV7-2 | - | TGTGCCACGCTTAAACCCCCCGCAGATACGCAGTATTTT | CATLKPPADTQYF
TRBD1 | TRBJ1-2 | TRBV27 | - | TGTGCCAGCAGTTTACACCGGGACAGCACCATATCTAACTATGGCTACACCTTC | CASSLHRDSTISNYGYTF
- | TRBJ2-3 | TRBV5-1 | - | TGCGCCAGCAGCTTGGCCCGTCCAGCCACAGATACGCAGTATTTT | CASSLARPATDTQYF
- | TRBJ1-3 | TRBV5-1 | - | TGCGCCAGCAGCTTGTTTCAGGGCTCTGGAAACACCATATATTTT | CASSLFQGSGNTIYF
- | TRBJ2-7 | TRBV13 | - | TGTGCCAGCAGCTTTCGACAGGTCCGGGCCGAGCAGTACTTC | CASSFRQVRAEQYF
- | TRBJ2-7 | TRBV5-1 | - | TGCGCCAGCAGCTTTATTGAGGGTGCCCATGTCGAGCAGTACTTC | CASSFIEGAHVEQYF
TRBD1 | TRBJ2-7 | TRBV7-9 | - | TGTGCCAGCAGCCCCCGGGACAGGGGTCACGAGCAGTACTTC | CASSPRDRGHEQYF
- | TRBJ2-2 | TRBV18 | - | TGTGCCAGCTCACCACAGGGCGCTTCGAACACCGGGGAGCTGTTTTTT | CASSPQGASNTGELFF
TRBD1 | TRBJ1-2 | TRBV5-4 | - | TGTGCCAGCAGCTTGAAGGGGGCGAGGCATGGCTACACCTTC | CASSLKGARHGYTF
- | TRBJ1-2 | TRBV7-2 | - | TGTGCCAGCAGCTTAGGGGGCAAGGGGAACTATGGCTACACCTTC | CASSLGGKGNYGYTF
- | TRBJ1-1 | TRBV4-2 | few | TGTGCCAGCAGCCAAATGGGGGGCGACGGCATGAACACTGAAGCTTTCTTT | CASSQMGGDGMNTEAFF
- | TRBJ2-1 | TRBV10-3 | few | TGTGCCATCAGTGAGAGGAGGAATAGCGGTTACAATGAGCAGTTCTTC | CAISERRNSGYNEQFF
- | TRBJ1-2 | TRBV5-8 | - | TGTGCCAGCGTCCGAACGGGACGTGAACTGGAGCGCACCTTC | CASVRTGRELERTF
- | TRBJ1-2 | TRBV7-9 | - | TGTGCCAGCAGCTTGGCCGGGAACGAAAATAGGTATGGCTACACCTTC | CASSLAGNENRYGYTF
- | TRBJ2-1 | TRBV4-3 | - | TGCGCCAGCAGCCAAGAACCCGGCAACAATGAGCAGTTCTTC | CASSQEPGNNEQFF
- | TRBJ2-1 | TRBV4-1 | - | TGCGCCAGCAGAGGGGAAGGGGGCTCCTACAATGAGCAGTTCTTC | CASRGEGGSYNEQFF
TRBD1 | TRBJ1-4 | TRBV5-6 | - | TGTGCCAGCAGCCCAATGACAGGGTATAATGAAAAACTGTTTTTT | CASSPMTGYNEKLFF
- | TRBJ1-2 | TRBV5-4 | - | TGTGCCAGCAGCGGAGGGGGGGGGCGTAACTATGGCTACACCTTC | CASSGGGGRNYGYTF
- | TRBJ1-2 | TRBV7-2 | - | TGTGCCAGCAGCTTAGTGGCAGGGAACAACTATGGCTACACCTTC | CASSLVAGNNYGYTF
- | TRBJ2-1 | TRBV5-1 | - | TGCGCCAGCACCACTAGCTTCGCCTACAATGAGCAGTTCTTC | CASTTSFAYNEQFF